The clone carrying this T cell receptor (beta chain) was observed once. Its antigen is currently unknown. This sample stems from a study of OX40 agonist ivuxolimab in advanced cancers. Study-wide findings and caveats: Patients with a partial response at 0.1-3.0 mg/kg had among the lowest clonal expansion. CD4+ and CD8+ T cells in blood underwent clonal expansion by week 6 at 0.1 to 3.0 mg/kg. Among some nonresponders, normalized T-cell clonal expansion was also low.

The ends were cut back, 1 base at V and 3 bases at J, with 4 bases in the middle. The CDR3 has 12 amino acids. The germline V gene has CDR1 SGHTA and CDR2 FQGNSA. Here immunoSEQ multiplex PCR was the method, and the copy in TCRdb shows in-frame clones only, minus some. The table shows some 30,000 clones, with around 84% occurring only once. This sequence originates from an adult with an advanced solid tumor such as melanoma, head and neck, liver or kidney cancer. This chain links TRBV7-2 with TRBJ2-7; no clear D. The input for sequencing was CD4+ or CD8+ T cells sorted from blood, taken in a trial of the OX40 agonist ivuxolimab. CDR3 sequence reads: CASSLVNYEQYF. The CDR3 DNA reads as TGTGCCAGCAGCTTAGTAAACTACGAGCAGTACTTC.